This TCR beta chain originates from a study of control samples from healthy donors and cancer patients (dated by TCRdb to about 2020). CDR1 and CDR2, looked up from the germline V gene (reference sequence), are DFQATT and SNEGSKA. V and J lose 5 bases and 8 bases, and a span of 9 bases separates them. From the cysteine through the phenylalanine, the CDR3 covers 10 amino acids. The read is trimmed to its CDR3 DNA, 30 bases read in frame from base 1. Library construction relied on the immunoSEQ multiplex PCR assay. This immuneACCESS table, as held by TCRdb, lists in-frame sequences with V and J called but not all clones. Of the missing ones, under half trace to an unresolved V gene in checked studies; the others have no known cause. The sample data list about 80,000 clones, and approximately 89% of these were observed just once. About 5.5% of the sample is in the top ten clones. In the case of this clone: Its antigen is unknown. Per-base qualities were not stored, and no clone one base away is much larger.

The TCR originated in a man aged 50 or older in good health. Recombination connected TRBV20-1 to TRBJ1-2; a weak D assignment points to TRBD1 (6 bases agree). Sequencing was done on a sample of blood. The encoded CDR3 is CSALQGGYTF. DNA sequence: TGCAGTGCTCTCCAGGGGGGCTACACCTTC.